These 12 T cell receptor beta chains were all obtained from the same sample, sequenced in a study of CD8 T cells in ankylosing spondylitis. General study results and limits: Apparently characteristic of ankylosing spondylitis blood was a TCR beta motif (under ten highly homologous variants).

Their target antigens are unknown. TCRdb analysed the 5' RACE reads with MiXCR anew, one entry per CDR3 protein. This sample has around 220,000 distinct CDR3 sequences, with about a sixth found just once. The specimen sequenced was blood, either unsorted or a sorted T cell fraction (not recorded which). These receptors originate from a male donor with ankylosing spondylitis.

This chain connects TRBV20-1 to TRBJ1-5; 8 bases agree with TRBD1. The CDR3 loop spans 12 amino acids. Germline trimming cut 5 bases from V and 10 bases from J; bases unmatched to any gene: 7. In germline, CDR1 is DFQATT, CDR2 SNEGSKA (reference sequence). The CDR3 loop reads CSAWDRSVPQHF. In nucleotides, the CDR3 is TGCAGTGCTTGGGACAGGTCCGTACCCCAGCATTTT.

The CDR3 spells CASSPGTPDEAFF. The CDR3 DNA reads as TGTGCCAGCAGCCCAGGGACGCCTGATGAAGCTTTCTTT. V usage is TRBV7-2 and J usage is TRBJ1-1; a possible D gene is TRBD1 (5 bases). The CDR3 is 13 amino acids. V lost 5 bases, J lost 7 bases, and 14 bases lay in between. Germline CDR1 SGHTA, CDR2 FQGNSA.

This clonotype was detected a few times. The CDR3 region is CASSEEESYEQYF. CDR3 nucleotide sequence: TGTGCCAGCAGTGAGGAAGAAAGTTACGAGCAGTACTTC. The chain carries TRBV2 and TRBJ2-7; D remains ambiguous. The V end was cut by 3 bases, the J end by 4 bases, with 10 bases between. This CDR3 has 13 amino acids. CDR1 SNHLY and CDR2 FYNNEI come from the germline V gene.

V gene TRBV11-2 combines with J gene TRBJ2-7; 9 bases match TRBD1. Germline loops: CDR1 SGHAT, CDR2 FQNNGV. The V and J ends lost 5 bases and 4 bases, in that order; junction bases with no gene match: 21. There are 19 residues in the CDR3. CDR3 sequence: CASSASGSRTGVVIYEQYF. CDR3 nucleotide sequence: TGTGCCAGCAGCGCCTCCGGTTCAAGGACAGGGGTAGTGATTTACGAGCAGTACTTC.

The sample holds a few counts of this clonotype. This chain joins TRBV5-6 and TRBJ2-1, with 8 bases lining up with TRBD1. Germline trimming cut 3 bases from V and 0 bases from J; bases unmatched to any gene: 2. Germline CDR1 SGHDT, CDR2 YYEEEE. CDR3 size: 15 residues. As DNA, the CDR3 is TGTGCCAGCAGCTACGGACAGGGCTCCTACAATGAGCAGTTCTTC. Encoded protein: CASSYGQGSYNEQFF.

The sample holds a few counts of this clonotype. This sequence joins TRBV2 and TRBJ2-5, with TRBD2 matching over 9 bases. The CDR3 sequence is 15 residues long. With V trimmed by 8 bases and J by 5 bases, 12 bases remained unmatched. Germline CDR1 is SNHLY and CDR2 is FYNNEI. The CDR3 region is CASEDSGGPPETQYF. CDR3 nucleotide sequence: TGTGCCAGCGAGGATAGCGGGGGCCCCCCGGAGACCCAGTACTTC.

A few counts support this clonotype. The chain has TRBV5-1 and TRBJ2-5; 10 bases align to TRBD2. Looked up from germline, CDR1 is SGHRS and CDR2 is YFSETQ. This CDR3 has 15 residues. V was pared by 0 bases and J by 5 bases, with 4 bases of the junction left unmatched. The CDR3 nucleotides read TGCGCCAGCAGCTTGGCCCAGGGACTAGCGGAGACCCAGTACTTC. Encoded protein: CASSLAQGLAETQYF.

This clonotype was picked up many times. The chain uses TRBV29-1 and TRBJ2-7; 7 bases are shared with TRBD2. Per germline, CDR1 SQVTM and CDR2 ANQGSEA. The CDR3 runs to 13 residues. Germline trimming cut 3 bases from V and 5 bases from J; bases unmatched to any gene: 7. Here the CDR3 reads CSVDGGSGNEQYF. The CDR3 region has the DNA TGCAGCGTTGACGGGGGGTCCGGTAACGAGCAGTACTTC.

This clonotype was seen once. For the CDR3, the DNA is TGTGCCATCAGTGAGTCAGAACCGAGCACAGATACGCAGTATTTT. Translating gives CAISESEPSTDTQYF. This chain connects TRBV10-3 to TRBJ2-3; D is undetermined. Germline CDR1 is ENHRY and CDR2 is SYGVKD. V was shortened by 0 bases and J by 0 bases, with 7 bases between the two germline ends. This CDR3 spans 15 amino acids.

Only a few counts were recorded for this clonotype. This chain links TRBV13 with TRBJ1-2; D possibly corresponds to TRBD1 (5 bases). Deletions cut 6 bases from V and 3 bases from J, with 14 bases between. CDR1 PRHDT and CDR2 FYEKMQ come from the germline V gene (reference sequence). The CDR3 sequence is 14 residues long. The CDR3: CASSYHGGDYGYTF. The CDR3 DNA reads TGTGCCAGCAGTTACCATGGGGGGGACTATGGCTACACCTTC.

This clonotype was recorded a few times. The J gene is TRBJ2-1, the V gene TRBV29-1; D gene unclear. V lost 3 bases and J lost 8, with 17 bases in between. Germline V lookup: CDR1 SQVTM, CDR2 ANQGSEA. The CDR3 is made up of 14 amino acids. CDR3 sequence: CSVEGPEPRDEQFF. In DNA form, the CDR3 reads TGCAGCGTTGAGGGTCCAGAACCAAGGGATGAGCAGTTCTTC.

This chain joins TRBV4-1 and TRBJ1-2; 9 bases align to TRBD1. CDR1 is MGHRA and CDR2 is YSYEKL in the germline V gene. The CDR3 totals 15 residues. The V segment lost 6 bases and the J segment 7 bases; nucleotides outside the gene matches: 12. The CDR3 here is CASRADSGTGPGYTF. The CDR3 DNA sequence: TGCGCCAGCAGAGCCGACTCCGGGACAGGGCCTGGCTACACCTTC.